This entry is about one T cell receptor beta chain. Its antigen is as yet unknown. These data are taken from a study of monozygotic twins with inflammatory bowel disease. Study-level findings and limits: Support for a single strong signal or clonotype associated with IBD was absent.

TCRdb re-called the 5' RACE reads and catalogs CDR3 proteins one per entry, DNA excluded. This table holds about 450,000 distinct CDR3 sequences. Source material: blood. The sequence came from a human donor with ulcerative colitis or Crohn's disease, or a healthy co-twin of an affected twin (not recorded which).

This chain's CDR3 is CASSPGGLSNQPQHF. The chain combines TRBV27 with TRBJ1-5; TCRdb's D gene call, TRBD1, goes unchecked for lack of DNA. The CDR3 runs to 15 residues. The germline gives CDR1 MNHEY, CDR2 SMNVEV (reference sequence).